The rows below give T cell receptor beta chains drawn from one sample of a study of blood T cell repertoires in COVID-19. The table came from immunoSEQ multiplex PCR; TCRdb's copy has only in-frame clones and leaves some out. The sample includes 150,000 to 200,000 clones, around 92% seen only once; the top ten take approximately 5%. The sequencing sample was made of peripheral blood. Receptors originate from a man aged 25-45 years with COVID-19, enrolled during active disease. The CDR3 runs from the conserved cysteine through the conserved F or W. The D gene is left open where the match is weak. Where a row states a size, it is once, few, many or the class of an expanded clone; other rows omit it.

>-|TRBJ2-7|TRBD1|TRBV13
TGTGCCAGCAGCGCCGGACAGGGGGTTTCCTACGAGCAGTACTTC
CASSAGQGVSYEQYF
>-|TRBJ1-2|-|TRBV12-2
TGTGCAAGTCGCTTAGCGAACCCAGGGGGCCCACCAAGAACTTATGACTATGGCTACACCTTC
CASRLANPGGPPRTYDYGYTF
>-|TRBJ2-7|TRBD2|TRBV7-8
TGTGCCAGCAGCTTAGTACGGGGGGGAGCCTACGAGCAGTACTTC
CASSLVRGGAYEQYF
>-|TRBJ1-4|-|TRBV2
TGTGCCAGCAGTGAAGGGGGCTGGGGTGAAAAACTGTTTTTT
CASSEGGWGEKLFF
>-|TRBJ2-3|TRBD2|TRBV10-3
TGTGCCATCAGTCGACTAGCGGGCCGTTTTCCAAGCACAGATACGCAGTATTTT
CAISRLAGRFPSTDTQYF
>once|TRBJ2-1|-|TRBV29-1
TGCAGCGTTGGCAGGGCGGAAACCGAGCAGTTCTTC
CSVGRAETEQFF
>-|TRBJ1-1|TRBD1|TRBV7-8
TGTGCCAGCAGCGCCGATACAGGGGTTGCTGAAGCTTTCTTT
CASSADTGVAEAFF
>-|TRBJ1-1|-|TRBV27
TGTGCCAGCAGGTCCGTTATCGGGGGACGGACTGAAGCTTTCTTT
CASRSVIGGRTEAFF
>-|TRBJ2-3|-|TRBV9
TGTGCCAGCAGCTCCTCACAGGGTTTGGATACGCAGTATTTT
CASSSSQGLDTQYF
>-|TRBJ2-1|-|TRBV7-2
TGTGCCAGCAGCCCCCGGCGGGGCAATGAGCAGTTCTTC
CASSPRRGNEQFF
>-|TRBJ2-2|TRBD1|TRBV2
TGTGCCAGCAGGCCAAGACCGGGACAGGGGGCCGGGGAGCTGTTTTTT
CASRPRPGQGAGELFF
>-|TRBJ2-5|TRBD2|TRBV6-1
TGTGCCAGCAGTGAAAGAGCGGGGGGGGAGACCCAGTACTTC
CASSERAGGETQYF
>-|TRBJ2-7|TRBD1|TRBV30
TGTGCCTGGAATGAACGGGAACTCATCAGGACAGGGGCGGACGAGCAGTACTTC
CAWNERELIRTGADEQYF
>-|TRBJ2-7|-|TRBV27
TGTGCCAGCAGTTCCATTACGTCGAGCTCCTACGAGCAGTACTTC
CASSSITSSSYEQYF
>-|TRBJ1-6|-|TRBV5-6
TGTGCCAGCAGCTTGTATTCGTCGGGGAGCTCCTATAATTCACCCCTCCACTTT
CASSLYSSGSSYNSPLHF
>-|TRBJ1-4|-|TRBV19
TGTGCCAGTATCAAGAGGGCGGGGTCTAATGAAAAACTGTTTTTT
CASIKRAGSNEKLFF
>-|TRBJ2-7|TRBD1|TRBV12-5
TGTGCTAGTGTTTCCGGGACAGGGTACCTCGAGCAGTACTTC
CASVSGTGYLEQYF
>-|TRBJ1-5|-|TRBV6-2/TRBV6-3
TGTGCCAGCAGTTACTCGCCCCGCCGGAGAGAGAATCAGCCCCAGCATTTT
CASSYSPRRRENQPQHF
>-|TRBJ2-4|-|TRBV5-1
TGCGCCAGCAGCCTTCGAGGTGCAGTGTCGCAAAAACCAGACATTCAGTACTTC
CASSLRGAVSQKPDIQYF
>-|TRBJ1-6|-|TRBV28
TGTGCCAGCAGTTTCACCGTGCCGCGCACAGGCGGTGTAGGGCCCCTCCACTTT
CASSFTVPRTGGVGPLHF
>-|TRBJ1-5|-|TRBV27
TGTGCCAGCAGTTTATACGGACATGAACAGCCCCAGCATTTT
CASSLYGHEQPQHF
>-|TRBJ2-5|TRBD1|TRBV30
TGTGCCTGGTTGGACAGGGGGAGGGTTCAGACCCAGTACTTC
CAWLDRGRVQTQYF
>-|TRBJ2-2|TRBD2|TRBV6-5
TGTGCCAGCAGTTACCTTAGCGGGGGGCCGGGCGGGGAGCTGTTTTTT
CASSYLSGGPGGELFF
>-|TRBJ1-6|TRBD1|TRBV25-1
TGTGCCAGCACAATGGGGACAGCTTACTCCCCCCTCCACTTT
CASTMGTAYSPLHF
>-|TRBJ2-2|TRBD1|TRBV4-3
TGCGCCAGCAGCGCCGGGACAGGGGAAAGCGGGGAGCTGTTTTTT
CASSAGTGESGELFF
>-|TRBJ1-6|-|TRBV5-4
TGTGCCAGCAGCTTGGAATATGGGGCAGGAAGCGATTCACCCCTCCACTTT
CASSLEYGAGSDSPLHF
>-|TRBJ2-2|TRBD2|TRBV7-3
TGTGCCAGCAGCCCATCGGGACTAGCGGGGGCTCTGTTTTTT
CASSPSGLAGALFF
>-|TRBJ1-1|TRBD1|TRBV28
TGTGCCAGCAGCCCAGGGGGCTTGGAGGCTGAAGCTTTCTTT
CASSPGGLEAEAFF